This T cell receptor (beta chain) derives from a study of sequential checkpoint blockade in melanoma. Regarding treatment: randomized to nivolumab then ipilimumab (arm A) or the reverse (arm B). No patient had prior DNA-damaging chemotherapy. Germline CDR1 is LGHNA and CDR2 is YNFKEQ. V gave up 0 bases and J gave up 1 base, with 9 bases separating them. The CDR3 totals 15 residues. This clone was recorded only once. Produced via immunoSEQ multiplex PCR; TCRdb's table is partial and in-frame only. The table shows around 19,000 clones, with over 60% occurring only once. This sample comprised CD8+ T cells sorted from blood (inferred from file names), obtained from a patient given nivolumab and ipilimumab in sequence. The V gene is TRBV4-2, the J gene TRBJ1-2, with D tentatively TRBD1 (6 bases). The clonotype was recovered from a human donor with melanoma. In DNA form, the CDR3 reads TGTGCCAGCAGCCAAGAACAGGGAATTAACTATGGCTACACCTTC. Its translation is CASSQEQGINYGYTF.